The 17 T cell receptor beta chains in this list originate from one sample, sequenced in a study of T cell changes during pregnancy in multiple sclerosis. Using immunoSEQ multiplex PCR, the repertoire was profiled, and TCRdb retains in-frame clones only, with some absent. Among tens of thousands of clones listed, about 89% were seen once. Here the sequenced sample was CD8+ T cells from peripheral blood mononuclear cells, taken in the third trimester of pregnancy. The receptors originated from a female donor with multiple sclerosis, enrolled in a pregnancy study.

V is TRBV5-6 and J is TRBJ1-2; tentative D call: TRBD1 (6 bases). CDR3 length: 12 amino acids. Looked up from germline, CDR1 is SGHDT and CDR2 is YYEEEE. V was shortened by 4 bases and J by 8 bases, with 12 bases between the two germline ends. The CDR3 region is CASSQTGPGYTF. The CDR3 DNA sequence: TGTGCCAGCAGCCAAACAGGGCCCGGCTACACCTTC.

This sequence joins TRBV6-5 and TRBJ1-5; D perhaps matches TRBD1 (5 bases). Trimming took off 6 bases at V and 5 bases at J, with 17 bases between the two ends. Germline CDR1 MNHEY, CDR2 SVGAGI. The CDR3 extends over 15 amino acids. The CDR3 DNA reads as TGTGCCAGCAGCGTTACACCAGGGATCCATCAGCCCCAGCATTTT. This codes for CASSVTPGIHQPQHF.

The CDR3 is CASLHLRDHEAFF. Written as DNA, the CDR3 is TGTGCCAGCCTCCACCTCAGGGATCATGAAGCTTTCTTT. The rearrangement links TRBV7-9 to TRBJ1-1; possibly TRBD1 for D (5 bases). CDR3 length: 13 residues. With 8 bases removed from V and 7 bases from J, the gap between germline ends came to 17 bases. Germline V gene sequence: CDR1 SEHNR, CDR2 FQNEAQ (reference sequence).

The rearrangement links TRBV6-5 to TRBJ1-2; D ambiguous. With 0 bases removed from V and 2 bases from J, the gap between germline ends came to 10 bases. CDR1 is MNHEY and CDR2 is SVGAGI in the germline V gene. The CDR3 is 15 amino acids. The CDR3: CASSYSLGRNYGYTF. The CDR3 DNA reads TGTGCCAGCAGTTACTCGTTGGGCAGGAACTATGGCTACACCTTC.

The rearrangement links TRBV25-1 to TRBJ1-4; 7 positions agree with TRBD1. V lost 3 bases to trimming and J lost 4 bases; unmatched junction nucleotides: 8. The germline V gene has CDR1 MGHDK and CDR2 SYGVNS. CDR3 size: 16 residues. The CDR3 protein is CASSDHLRQGNEKLFF. CDR3 nucleotides: TGTGCCAGCAGTGACCACCTTCGACAGGGTAATGAAAAACTGTTTTTT.

This clone was counted only a few times. V and J are TRBV12-5 and TRBJ2-3; 10 nucleotides line up with TRBD1. Germline assignment: CDR1 LGHNT and CDR2 FRNRAP. The CDR3 runs 16 residues. J lost 4 bases, V lost 1 base, and 5 bases had no gene match. The CDR3 sequence is CASGLAGTGDADTQYF. The CDR3 DNA is TGTGCTAGTGGTTTGGCCGGGACAGGGGACGCAGATACGCAGTATTTT. Combining the CDR3 with reference TRBV12-5 and TRBJ2-3 gives the whole variable domain DARVTQTPRHKVTEMGQEVTMRCQPILGHNTVFWYRQTMMQGLELLAYFRNRAPLDDSGMPKDRFSAEMPDATLATLKIQPSEPRDSAVYFCASGLAGTGDADTQYFGPGTRLTVL.

This rearrangement joins TRBV6-6 to TRBJ2-2, with 10 bases fitting TRBD1. V lost 4 bases and J lost 6; bases outside the gene matches: 2. The CDR3 has 14 amino acids. Germline V CDR1 and CDR2: MNHNY, SVGAGI (reference sequence). The CDR3 nucleotides read TGTGCCAGCAGTTGGGGGACAGGGGCCGGGGAGCTGTTTTTT. It codes for CASSWGTGAGELFF.

V usage is TRBV6-4 and J usage is TRBJ2-1, with 9 nucleotides matching TRBD2. The trim removed 3 bases at V and 7 bases at J, leaving 7 bases unmatched. This CDR3 is 15 amino acids long. The germline V gene has CDR1 MRHNA and CDR2 SNTAGT. The CDR3 is CASSEVAGEHNEQFF. CDR3 coding DNA: TGTGCCAGCAGTGAAGTAGCGGGAGAACATAATGAGCAGTTCTTC.

The chain is built from TRBV19 and TRBJ1-1; D is ambiguous. This CDR3 spans 15 amino acids. With 2 bases removed from V and 5 bases from J, the gap between germline ends came to 15 bases. Looked up from germline, CDR1 is LNHDA and CDR2 is SQIVND (reference sequence). The CDR3 nucleotides read TGTGCCAGTAGTATATTGGGGAAACGGGAAACTGAAGCTTTCTTT. The encoded protein is CASSILGKRETEAFF.

V and J are TRBV27 and TRBJ2-7; 7 bases match TRBD1. The J segment lost 4 bases and the V segment lost 5 bases, leaving 11 bases of the junction unmatched. The CDR3 length is 15 residues. Germline CDR1 MNHEY, CDR2 SMNVEV (reference sequence). The CDR3 reads CASSGKETGLYEQYF. The CDR3 region has the DNA TGTGCCAGCAGTGGGAAGGAGACAGGGCTTTACGAGCAGTACTTC.

The chain employs TRBV6-1 and TRBJ2-7; 7 positions agree with TRBD1. The V gene's germline CDR1 is MNHNS and CDR2 SASEGT. The V gene end was trimmed by 6 bases and the J gene end by 3 bases; junction bases not matched to a gene: 11. The CDR3 spans 15 residues. The CDR3 protein is CASRAGTAIFYEQYF. DNA for the CDR3: TGTGCCAGCAGAGCCGGGACAGCGATCTTCTACGAGCAGTACTTC.

This chain joins TRBV5-6 and TRBJ2-7, with 7 bases fitting TRBD1. Trimming removed 4 bases from V and 2 bases from J; junction bases left unmatched: 12. Germline loops: CDR1 SGHDT, CDR2 YYEEEE. The length of the CDR3 is 16 residues. The CDR3 here is CASSTGTAERTYEQYF. CDR3 sequence (DNA): TGTGCCAGCAGCACAGGGACAGCGGAGAGGACCTACGAGCAGTACTTC.

This sequence joins TRBV30 and TRBJ1-2; TRBD1 aligns across 7 bases. This CDR3 region has 15 residues. Germline loops: CDR1 GTSNPN, CDR2 SVGIG (reference sequence). The J segment lost 2 bases and the V segment lost 4 bases, leaving 10 bases of the junction unmatched. As DNA, the CDR3 is TGTGCCTGGAAAGCCCCGGCAGGGGGAAACTATGGCTACACCTTC. Protein product: CAWKAPAGGNYGYTF.

This clone has a single count. The chain has TRBV7-2 and TRBJ1-1, with D unresolved. CDR1 and CDR2 from the germline V gene are SGHTA and FQGNSA. The CDR3 runs to 16 residues. The ends were cut back, 1 base at V and 5 bases at J, with 17 bases in the middle. The CDR3 is CASSLDFGLMGTEAFF. In DNA form, the CDR3 reads TGTGCCAGCAGCTTAGACTTCGGACTCATGGGGACTGAAGCTTTCTTT.

This clone was seen only once. The V gene is TRBV30, the J gene TRBJ2-3; possibly TRBD2 for D (6 bases). The V gene lost 6 bases and the J gene lost 0 bases, with 10 bases spanning the gap. Germline V gene sequence: CDR1 GTSNPN, CDR2 SVGIG (reference sequence). The CDR3 sequence is 13 residues long. CDR3 nucleotide sequence: TGTGCCTGTTTAGCGGAGAGCACAGATACGCAGTATTTT. It specifies CACLAESTDTQYF.

This chain links TRBV27 with TRBJ1-1; D unclear. Trimming stripped 2 bases from V and 2 bases from J, with 6 bases between. In germline, CDR1 is MNHEY, CDR2 SMNVEV (reference sequence). This CDR3 contains 13 residues. CDR3: CASSLRGNTEAFF. CDR3 DNA sequence: TGTGCCAGCAGTTTACGGGGAAACACTGAAGCTTTCTTT.

The gene calls are TRBV6-4 and TRBJ2-3, with a weak D call TRBD1 (5 bases). The V end was cut by 0 bases, the J end by 3 bases, with 13 bases between. The germline gives CDR1 MRHNA, CDR2 SNTAGT. The CDR3 length is 16 residues. CDR3 coding DNA: TGTGCCAGCAGTGACTCTGTGCAGGGTGGGACAGATACGCAGTATTTT. Residues: CASSDSVQGGTDTQYF.